This T cell receptor beta chain was identified in a study of T-cell reconstitution after alpha-beta-depleted transplantation in children. Study-wide findings and caveats: The high TCRbeta diversity at day 60 in some patients came from surviving recipient T cells and thymic progenitors. Reportedly, alpha-beta T cells present about two months post-transplant originated from several hundred expanded clones of graft origin. Newly produced T cells mostly accounted for T-cell counts and diversity one year post-transplant.

Preparation of the TCRbeta library involved a method that used unique molecular identifiers. TCRdb ran MiXCR on the PCR reads and lists one entry per CDR3 protein. The table includes 540,000 or so distinct CDR3 sequences, 23% detected once. As for this clonotype: Its antigen is not identified.

The CDR3 is 16 residues long. V was shortened by 3 bases and J by 3 bases, with 18 bases between the two germline ends. CDR1 is DFQATT and CDR2 is SNEGSKA in the germline V gene (reference sequence). Sequences were derived from PBMCs, mostly from graft donor cells, sampled 360 days after TCRalphabeta/CD19-depleted stem cell transplant. V is TRBV20-1 and J is TRBJ2-4; D ambiguous. The TCR was taken from a boy under two years old who had a stem cell transplant for acute myeloid leukemia, so the T cells may come from the graft donor. In DNA, the CDR3 is TGCAGTGCTAGTGGCGACGGAGTGGTCGTCAAAAACATTCAGTACTTC. Its translation: CSASGDGVVVKNIQYF.